This section outlines one T cell receptor (beta chain) sequence together with its context. The antigen is not known. The data were taken from a study of cytomegalovirus exposure and HLA in healthy donors. Study-level results: Sequencing depth across donors, presence/absence analyses assumed, was roughly uniform. Whilst most TCR sequences proved rare, a subset of public TCRs occurred across many donors.

The V segment lost 2 bases and the J segment 7 bases; nucleotides outside the gene matches: 10. The CDR3 spans 17 residues. Germline values: CDR1 SGHNT, CDR2 YYREEE (reference sequence). Use of 60 Vbeta and 13 Jbeta primers characterized the PCR. Profiling relied on immunoSEQ multiplex PCR, and the TCRdb table lists in-frame clones only, not all of them. Here the sample spans about 130,000 clones, around 80% being singletons. This sequence originates from a man in his forties or fifties in good health and CMV-seropositive. The chain is built from TRBV5-4 and TRBJ1-5, with 12 bases that match TRBD1. Sequencing was performed on PBMCs. The CDR3 spells CASSFQPGQGARQPQHF. Here the CDR3 DNA reads TGTGCCAGCAGCTTTCAACCGGGACAGGGGGCCCGGCAGCCCCAGCATTTT. Together with reference TRBV5-4 and TRBJ1-5, the CDR3 gives the full variable domain: ETGVTQSPTHLIKTRGQQVTLRCSSQSGHNTVSWYQQALGQGPQFIFQYYREEENGRGNFPPRFSGLQFPNYSSELNVNALELDDSALYLCASSFQPGQGARQPQHFGDGTRLSIL.